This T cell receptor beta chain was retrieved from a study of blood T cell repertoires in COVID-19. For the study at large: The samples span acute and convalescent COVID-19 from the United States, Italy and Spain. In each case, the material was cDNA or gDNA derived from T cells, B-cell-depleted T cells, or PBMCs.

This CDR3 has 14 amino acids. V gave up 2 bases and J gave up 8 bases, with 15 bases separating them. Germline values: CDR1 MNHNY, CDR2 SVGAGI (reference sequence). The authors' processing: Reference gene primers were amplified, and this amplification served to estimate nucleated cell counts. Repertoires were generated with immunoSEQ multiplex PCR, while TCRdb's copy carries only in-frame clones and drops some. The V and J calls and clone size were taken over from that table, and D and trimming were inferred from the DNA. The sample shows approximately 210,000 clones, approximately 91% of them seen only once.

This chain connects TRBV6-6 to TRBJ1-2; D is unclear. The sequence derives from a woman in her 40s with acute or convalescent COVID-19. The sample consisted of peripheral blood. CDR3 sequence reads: CASSYGQMAGGYTF. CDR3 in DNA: TGTGCCAGCAGTTACGGGCAGATGGCGGGCGGCTACACCTTC.